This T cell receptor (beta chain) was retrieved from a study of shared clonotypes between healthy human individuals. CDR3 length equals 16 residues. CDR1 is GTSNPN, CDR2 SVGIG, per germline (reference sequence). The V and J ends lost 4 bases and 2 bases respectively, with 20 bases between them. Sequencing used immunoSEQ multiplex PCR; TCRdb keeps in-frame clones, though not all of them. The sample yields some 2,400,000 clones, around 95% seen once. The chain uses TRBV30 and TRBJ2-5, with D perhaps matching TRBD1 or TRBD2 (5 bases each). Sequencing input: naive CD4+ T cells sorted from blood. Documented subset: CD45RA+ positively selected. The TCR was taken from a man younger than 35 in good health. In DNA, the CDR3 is TGTGCCTGGAAAAATTACATCGGGGCACTGCAAGAGACCCAGTACTTC. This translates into CAWKNYIGALQETQYF.